Below are 17 T cell receptor beta chains sequenced from a single sample in a study of CD8+ T cells in alopecia areata. This sample's treatment: oral pan-JAK inhibitor, 5-10 mg twice daily. Reverse transcribed after extraction, RNA yielded cDNA as the sequencing template. The protocol was immunoSEQ multiplex PCR, while the TCRdb copy is restricted to in-frame clones and leaves out a portion. The sample has 150,000 to 200,000 clones, approximately 65% seen once. Sequences were derived from CD4+ T cells sorted from blood, sampled at week 4, from a patient treated with tofacitinib. The receptors were gathered from a human donor with alopecia areata.

This clone was seen more than once but under ten times. The chain has TRBV4-1 and TRBJ2-3; unclear D gene. This CDR3 has 13 amino acids. Trimming stripped 2 bases from V and 1 base from J, with 4 bases between. Germline CDR1 and CDR2: MGHRA and YSYEKL. CDR3 DNA: TGCGCCAGCAGCCAACAGGGCACAGATACGCAGTATTTT. Amino acids: CASSQQGTDTQYF.

J is TRBJ2-3 and V is TRBV29-1, with 7 bases matching TRBD2. Germline CDR1 SQVTM, CDR2 ANQGSEA. The CDR3 spans 14 residues. V was clipped by 4 bases and J by 0 bases; unmatched bases: 4. The CDR3 sequence is CSVVRGRSTDTQYF. The CDR3 DNA follows: TGCAGCGTTGTGCGGGGGAGGAGCACAGATACGCAGTATTTT.

The V call is TRBV6-5, the J call TRBJ2-5; D is unclear. Looked up from germline, CDR1 is MNHEY and CDR2 is SVGAGI. This CDR3 has 14 amino acids. The V end lost 0 bases, the J end lost 5 bases, and 10 bases lay between the germline ends. The chain's CDR3 is CASSYSRMLETQYF. The CDR3 bases are TGTGCCAGCAGTTACTCTCGGATGTTGGAGACCCAGTACTTC.

Here the CDR3 reads CASSLWGPGDEQYF. The CDR3 DNA reads TGCGCCAGCAGCTTGTGGGGCCCTGGGGACGAGCAGTACTTC. The chain carries TRBV5-1 and TRBJ2-7; D is possibly TRBD1 (5 bases). Germline CDR1 reads SGHRS; CDR2 reads YFSETQ. V was cut by 1 base and J by 5 bases, with 13 bases left in between. The CDR3 length is 14 residues.

This clone was seen just once. The chain has TRBV30 and TRBJ1-2, with TRBD1 identical over 7 bases. Germline loops: CDR1 GTSNPN, CDR2 SVGIG (reference sequence). V shed 4 bases and J 8 bases; nucleotides not matched to a gene: 7. The CDR3 has 12 amino acids. DNA of the CDR3: TGTGCCTGGACCCGACAGGGCTGGGGCTACACCTTC. The encoded protein is CAWTRQGWGYTF. Together with reference TRBV30 and TRBJ1-2, the CDR3 gives the full variable domain: SQTIHQWPATLVQPVGSPLSLECTVEGTSNPNLYWYRQAAGRGLQLLFYSVGIGQISSEVPQNLSASRPQDRQFILSSKKLLLSDSGFYLCAWTRQGWGYTFGSGTRLTVV.

V gene TRBV2 combines with J gene TRBJ2-1, with D perhaps matching TRBD1 (6 bases). The CDR3 loop spans 11 amino acids. V was trimmed by 6 bases and J by 7 bases, leaving 7 bases between them. In germline, CDR1 is SNHLY, CDR2 FYNNEI. The CDR3 coding sequence is TGTGCCAGCAGCCAGGGGAATGAGCAGTTCTTC. Translation gives CASSQGNEQFF.

This clone was counted a few times. The genes are TRBV7-8 and TRBJ2-1, with D tentatively TRBD1 or TRBD2 (5 bases each). From germline, CDR1 is SGHVS and CDR2 FQNEAQ. The CDR3 has 15 residues. Between the trimmed V and J ends, which lost 4 bases and 6 bases, there was a span of 16 bases. CDR3 bases: TGTGCCAGCAGCTCGGGGACCCCTTGGCTCAATGAGCAGTTCTTC. Residues: CASSSGTPWLNEQFF.

CDR3 amino acids: CASSYSRRGGPETQYF. CDR3 bases: TGTGCCAGCAGTTACTCGCGCCGGGGGGGCCCAGAGACCCAGTACTTC. The chain uses TRBV6-6 and TRBJ2-5; 8 bases match TRBD2. The germline V gene has CDR1 MNHNY and CDR2 SVGAGI (reference sequence). With V trimmed by 0 bases and J by 4 bases, 7 bases remained unmatched. The CDR3 sequence is 16 residues long.

The chain carries TRBV11-3 and TRBJ2-5, with 10 bases matching TRBD1. Trimming took 1 base from V and 1 from J; bases not matched to a gene: 0. The CDR3 is 15 residues long. CDR1 is SGHNT and CDR2 is YENEEA in the germline V gene. CDR3 coding DNA: TGTGCCAGCAGCTTAGGGACAGGGGGCCAAGAGACCCAGTACTTC. Amino acid sequence: CASSLGTGGQETQYF. The full variable domain, rest sourced from reference TRBV11-3 and TRBJ2-5, is EAGVVQSPRYKIIEKKQPVAFWCNPISGHNTLYWYLQNLGQGPELLIRYENEEAVDDSQLPKDRFSAERLKGVDSTLKIQPAELGDSAVYLCASSLGTGGQETQYFGPGTRLLVL.

The V call is TRBV18, the J call TRBJ1-5; D not resolved. Looked up from germline, CDR1 is KGHSH and CDR2 is LQKENI. Trimming took 2 bases from V and 0 from J, leaving 14 bases between them. The CDR3 consists of 17 residues. The CDR3 reads CASSPTQRGSSNQPQHF. The DNA for the CDR3 is TGTGCCAGCTCACCAACTCAGAGAGGGAGTAGCAATCAGCCCCAGCATTTT.

The rearrangement uses TRBV6-5 and TRBJ2-3, with D uncertain. The CDR3 contains 14 residues. Looked up from germline, CDR1 is MNHEY and CDR2 is SVGAGI. V was pared by 0 bases and J by 4 bases, with 8 bases between. The CDR3 nucleotides read TGTGCCAGCAGTTACTCGGCAGCCCCAGATACGCAGTATTTT. Its translation is CASSYSAAPDTQYF.

V and J are TRBV30 and TRBJ1-2, with D possibly matching TRBD1 (5 bases). V gave up 4 bases and J gave up 9 bases, with 9 bases separating them. The CDR3 contains 10 residues. CDR1 and CDR2 (germline): GTSNPN, SVGIG (reference sequence). In nucleotides, the CDR3 is TGTGCCTGGAAAAAGGGGAGCTACACCTTC. Its translation: CAWKKGSYTF.

The genes are TRBV15 and TRBJ2-7, with TRBD1 matching 8 bases. This CDR3 is 15 amino acids long. Germline assignment: CDR1 LNHNV and CDR2 YYDKDF (reference sequence). Germline trimming cut 2 bases from V and 1 base from J; bases unmatched to any gene: 4. CDR3 sequence: CATSRHRDRSYEQYF. Written as DNA, the CDR3 is TGTGCCACCAGCAGACACCGGGACAGGTCCTACGAGCAGTACTTC.

The chain couples TRBV29-1 to TRBJ1-5; 8 nucleotides agree with TRBD1. CDR3 length equals 12 residues. Germline V gives CDR1 SQVTM, CDR2 ANQGSEA. Unmatched junction bases numbered 5, after V lost 7 bases and J lost 6 bases. The CDR3 bases are TGCAGCGCTGGAACAGGGGGTCAGCCCCAGCATTTT. Translated: CSAGTGGQPQHF.

This clone appeared once. The chain is built from TRBV9 and TRBJ2-5; 7 bases are shared with TRBD2. From germline, CDR1 is SGDLS and CDR2 YYNGEE. The ends lost 3 bases at V and 5 bases at J; junction bases unmatched: 16. This CDR3 is built from 17 residues. Written as DNA, the CDR3 is TGTGCCAGCAGCGCCCGCCCTACTAGCGACCGGGCGGAGACCCAGTACTTC. Its translation is CASSARPTSDRAETQYF.

This clone was seen a few times. This chain connects TRBV18 to TRBJ1-5, with a weak D call TRBD1 (5 bases). The CDR3 extends over 14 amino acids. Germline-derived CDR1 and CDR2 are KGHSH and LQKENI. Trimming shortened V by 3 bases and J by 7 bases, and 13 bases separated the two germline ends. CDR3 loop: CASSPLGGGQPQHF. The CDR3 nucleotides read TGTGCCAGCTCACCTCTCGGGGGAGGGCAGCCCCAGCATTTT.

The chain recombines TRBV29-1 with TRBJ2-5; 9 bases are shared with TRBD2. CDR3 length: 11 amino acids. Germline CDR1 SQVTM, CDR2 ANQGSEA. V shed 7 bases, J shed 5 bases, and the junction held 2 bases outside the gene matches. The CDR3 protein is CSASGVETQYF. CDR3 in DNA: TGCAGCGCTAGCGGGGTGGAGACCCAGTACTTC.